The clone carrying this TCR beta chain was detected only once. The antigen remains unidentified. These data come from a study of shared clonotypes between healthy human individuals. Study-level findings and limits: A small donor pool kept down the genetic and exposure-history diversity that was represented.

CDR3 length equals 17 residues. Trimming removed 6 bases from V and 1 base from J, with 19 bases in between. The germline gives CDR1 MDHEN, CDR2 SYDVKM. Deep-level settings were used for running the assay. Only in-frame clones appear in the TCRdb table, and some are missing; sequencing was by immunoSEQ multiplex PCR. The sample yields 1,400,000 or so clones, approximately 98.5% seen once. This TCR was recovered from a man aged 30-40 years in good health. J is TRBJ1-5 and V is TRBV28; weak D call: TRBD1 (5 bases). What was sequenced was naive CD4+ T cells sorted from blood. Subset meaning: CD45RA+ positively selected. This chain's CDR3 is CASRTTDSGLSNQPQHF. CDR3 bases: TGTGCCAGCAGAACAACAGACAGTGGCTTGAGCAATCAGCCCCAGCATTTT.